This record looks at one T cell receptor beta chain sequence and its context. In the original processing: Using reference gene primer amplification, nucleated cell counts were estimated. TCRdb keeps only in-frame clones here, not all; method: immunoSEQ multiplex PCR. The DNA gave D and trimming, while V, J and clone size come from that table. The table records roughly 120,000 clones, 87% of them present only once. This specimen belongs to a study of blood T cell repertoires in COVID-19. The wider study: The analysed material was cDNA or gDNA that came from T cells, B-cell-depleted T cells, or PBMCs.

The CDR3 has 12 amino acids. V trimming: 4 bases; J trimming: 10 bases; junction bases outside the gene matches: 3. From germline, CDR1 is SQVTM and CDR2 ANQGSEA. This chain links TRBV29-1 with TRBJ2-1; the match to TRBD2 covers 11 bases. The receptor was isolated from a human donor in a cohort sampled during active COVID-19. Source material: peripheral blood. CDR3 nucleotides: TGCAGCGTTGGACTAGCGGGACGAGAGCAGTTCTTC. Translated, it gives CSVGLAGREQFF.